Listed below are T cell receptor beta chains from one sample, sequenced in a study of cytomegalovirus exposure and HLA in healthy donors. Here immunoSEQ multiplex PCR was the method, and the copy in TCRdb shows in-frame clones only, minus some. Here the sample spans approximately 200,000 clones, about 84% being singletons. Sequencing used PBMCs. Receptor source: a human donor in good health. Both conserved end residues are part of each CDR3. D genes are given only for firm matches. Some rows mark clone size as missing; the rest say once, few, many or name a class of expanded clone.

size: few; V: TRBV7-2; J: TRBJ1-1; D: .; DNA: TGTGCCAGCAGCTTAACGCAGGGGCAGAACACTGAAGCTTTCTTT; CDR3: CASSLTQGQNTEAFF
size: .; V: TRBV5-5; J: TRBJ1-2; D: .; DNA: TGTGCCAGCAGCTTGGGACAAACCGTCTATGGCTACACCTTC; CDR3: CASSLGQTVYGYTF
size: .; V: TRBV15; J: TRBJ1-2; D: TRBD1; DNA: TGTGCCACCAGCAGAGGACAGGGCTATGGCTACACCTTC; CDR3: CATSRGQGYGYTF
size: .; V: TRBV18; J: TRBJ2-7; D: .; DNA: TGTGCCAGCTCACCGTCGGGGGCCTACGAGCAGTACTTC; CDR3: CASSPSGAYEQYF
size: once; V: TRBV19; J: TRBJ2-7; D: TRBD2; DNA: TGTGCCAGTAGTATACTAGCGGGAGGGACCTACGAGCAGTACTTC; CDR3: CASSILAGGTYEQYF
size: .; V: TRBV27; J: TRBJ1-1; D: TRBD1; DNA: TGTGCCAGCAGTCCCTACTACAGGGGCGGGCTTGGAGCTTTCTTT; CDR3: CASSPYYRGGLGAFF
size: few; V: TRBV5-4; J: TRBJ2-7; D: TRBD1; DNA: TGTGCCAGCAGCTCCGGGACAGGGAATTCCTACGAGCAGTACTTC; CDR3: CASSSGTGNSYEQYF
size: once; V: TRBV11-2; J: TRBJ2-1; D: TRBD1; DNA: TGTGCCAGCAGCTTATTTAAGGGGGCCCGCTCCTACAATGAGCAGTTCTTC; CDR3: CASSLFKGARSYNEQFF
size: .; V: TRBV6-1; J: TRBJ1-1; D: TRBD1; DNA: TGTGCCAGCACCACAGGGGAAACAAGTGAAGCTTTCTTT; CDR3: CASTTGETSEAFF
size: .; V: TRBV5-1; J: TRBJ2-3; D: .; DNA: TGCGCCAGCAGCTTGGCCGAAGGGGGAGCCAGCACAGATACGCAGTATTTT; CDR3: CASSLAEGGASTDTQYF
size: .; V: TRBV21-1; J: TRBJ2-7; D: .; DNA: TGTGCCAGCAGTCCGTTAGGCGGGAGCGAGTCCTACGAGCAGTACTTC; CDR3: CASSPLGGSESYEQYF
size: .; V: TRBV5-4; J: TRBJ2-7; D: TRBD2; DNA: TGTGCCAGCAGCTTCGGGACTAGAGACTACGAGCAGTACTTC; CDR3: CASSFGTRDYEQYF
size: .; V: TRBV28; J: TRBJ2-1; D: .; DNA: TGTGCCAGCAGCACAGCGGGTAGCTCCTACAATGAGCAGTTCTTC; CDR3: CASSTAGSSYNEQFF
size: .; V: TRBV5-1; J: TRBJ2-7; D: TRBD1; DNA: TGCGCCAGCAGCTTGGCCCGGACAGGTTTCTACGAGCAGTACTTC; CDR3: CASSLARTGFYEQYF
size: once; V: TRBV28; J: TRBJ2-7; D: TRBD2; DNA: TGTGCCAGTAGAACTAGCGGGAGATCCTACGAGCAGTACTTC; CDR3: CASRTSGRSYEQYF
size: .; V: TRBV7-8; J: TRBJ2-3; D: .; DNA: TGTGCCAGCAGCGCAGCCTGGACTAACACAGATACGCAGTATTTT; CDR3: CASSAAWTNTDTQYF
size: .; V: TRBV2; J: TRBJ1-5; D: .; DNA: TGTGCCAGCAGTGAATCAGGGAATAGCAATCAGCCCCAGCATTTT; CDR3: CASSESGNSNQPQHF